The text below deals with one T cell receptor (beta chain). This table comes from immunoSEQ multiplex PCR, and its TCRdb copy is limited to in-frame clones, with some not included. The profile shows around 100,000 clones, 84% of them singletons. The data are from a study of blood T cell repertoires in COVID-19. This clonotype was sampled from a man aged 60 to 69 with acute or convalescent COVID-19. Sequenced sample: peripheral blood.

The CDR3 protein is CASGSGTRSTEAFF. CDR3 in DNA: TGTGCCAGCGGAAGCGGGACCCGTAGCACTGAAGCTTTCTTT. The chain has TRBV6-5 and TRBJ1-1, with D perhaps matching TRBD1 (5 bases). Trimming left V 8 bases short and J 4 bases short, with 17 bases between. Looked up from germline, CDR1 is MNHEY and CDR2 is SVGAGI. The CDR3 runs 14 residues.